What follows are 7 T cell receptor beta chains derived from one specimen sequenced in a study of blood T cells in healthy people across ages (dated by TCRdb to 2014 to 2015). Receptor amplification or capture employed 5' RACE. Sequencing instrument: Illumina HiSeq 2500. A second roughly 6 to 12 cycle PCR used a sample-barcoded 5' primer and a J-beta primer mix. The public reads were reprocessed in TCRdb via fastp at Q25 and MiXCR, keeping in-frame beta chains. Each CDR3 protein gets just one entry, which takes the most common genes and DNA from the rows behind it. In this sample the table shows around 750,000 distinct CDR3 sequences, approximately 53% of which occur a single time. About two fifths of the sample rests with the top ten. Material: blood. The receptors were gathered from a man aged 80 or over in good health.

This chain links TRBV5-5 with TRBJ2-7; no clear D. The germline V gene encodes CDR1 SGHKS and CDR2 YYEKEE (reference sequence). The germline V and J ends were trimmed by 3 bases and 2 bases, with 9 bases remaining between them. This CDR3 is built from 13 residues. The CDR3 nucleotides read TGTGCCAGCAGCTGCCCGGGTACCTACGAGCAGTACTTC. Its translation is CASSCPGTYEQYF.

This sequence joins TRBV27 and TRBJ2-7; 7 bases map to TRBD2. This CDR3 region has 17 residues. Unmatched junction bases numbered 16, after V lost 5 bases and J lost 3 bases. Germline CDR1 MNHEY, CDR2 SMNVEV (reference sequence). The CDR3 is CASSPGLGRGWVYEQYF. For the CDR3, the DNA is TGTGCCAGCAGTCCAGGCTTGGGGCGGGGGTGGGTCTACGAGCAGTACTTC.

The rearrangement joins TRBV7-2 to TRBJ2-7, with D unresolved. The CDR3 loop spans 14 amino acids. Trimming removed 0 bases at V and 5 bases at J, with 11 bases between. Germline V gene lookup returns CDR1 SGHTA and CDR2 FQGNSA. This chain's CDR3 is CASSLAGLKNEQYF. Here the CDR3 DNA reads TGTGCCAGCAGCTTAGCAGGGCTAAAAAACGAGCAGTACTTC.

The V call is TRBV20-1, the J call TRBJ2-1; 12 bases are shared with TRBD2. CDR1 DFQATT and CDR2 SNEGSKA come from the germline V gene (reference sequence). The CDR3 runs to 15 residues. The J segment lost 10 bases and the V segment lost 2 bases, leaving 9 bases of the junction unmatched. CDR3 loop: CSARSLAGGPGEQFF. DNA for the CDR3: TGCAGTGCTAGAAGCCTAGCGGGAGGGCCCGGGGAGCAGTTCTTC.

This sequence joins TRBV7-9 and TRBJ2-5; TRBD1 aligns across 7 bases. V shed 3 bases, J shed 11 bases, and the junction held 12 bases outside the gene matches. The germline CDR1 and CDR2 sequences are SEHNR and FQNEAQ (reference sequence). The CDR3 contains 14 residues. The chain's CDR3 is CASSFGTNQGEQYF. CDR3 nucleotides: TGTGCCAGCAGCTTCGGGACGAATCAGGGGGAGCAGTACTTC.

DNA of the CDR3: TGTGCCAGCCGCAGTCATAGCGGGATAGGGAACGAGCAGTACTTC. It is translated as CASRSHSGIGNEQYF. The chain has TRBV7-2 and TRBJ2-7, with 8 bases aligning to TRBD2. The trim removed 8 bases at V and 5 bases at J, leaving 14 bases unmatched. The CDR3 runs to 15 residues. Germline CDR1 and CDR2: SGHTA and FQGNSA.

The rearrangement links TRBV5-1 to TRBJ1-5; possible D gene TRBD1, 6 bases. This CDR3 region has 16 residues. The germline CDR1 and CDR2 sequences are SGHRS and YFSETQ. Between the trimmed V and J ends, which lost 4 bases and 7 bases, there was a span of 21 bases. CDR3 residues: CASSPGDLQGSQPQHF. Written as DNA, the CDR3 is TGCGCCAGCAGCCCCGGGGACTTACAGGGCTCCCAGCCCCAGCATTTT.